One T cell receptor (beta chain) is described in this entry. The CDR3 runs to 17 residues. The germline CDR1 and CDR2 sequences are LGHNA and YNFKEQ. V was trimmed by 1 base and J by 1 base, leaving 14 bases between them. As handled by the study authors: Quantification of nucleated cells was approximated via reference gene primer amplification. Profiling relied on immunoSEQ multiplex PCR, and the TCRdb table lists in-frame clones only, not all of them. That table supplies the V and J calls and clone size; D and trimming were determined from the DNA. The repertoire holds tens of thousands of clones, with approximately 91% as singletons. The sample is drawn from a study of blood T cell repertoires in COVID-19. About the study: From the United States, Italy and Spain came samples of acute and convalescent COVID-19. The analysed material was cDNA or gDNA that came from T cells, B-cell-depleted T cells, or PBMCs.

The J gene is TRBJ1-3, the V gene TRBV4-2; D is perhaps TRBD1 (5 bases). The clonotype originates from a woman aged 80 or older with acute or convalescent COVID-19. The sequenced sample was peripheral blood. This chain's CDR3 is CASSQAPPGGSGNTIYF. CDR3 nucleotide sequence: TGTGCCAGCAGCCAAGCTCCCCCCGGGGGATCTGGAAACACCATATATTTT.